The present T cell receptor beta chain was sequenced within a study of T cells after somatic rescue of genetic block (dated by TCRdb to the early 2020s). In terms of the full investigation: The study assessed how robust, over the long term, a T-cell system was when the system had developed through somatic rescue of a genetic block in T-cell development.

From cysteine to phenylalanine, the CDR3 is 13 amino acids long. The DNA shown is the 39-base CDR3, in frame from base 1. CDR1 and CDR2 are read off the germline V gene as LGHNA and YNFKEQ. Compared with germline, V lacks 0 bases and J lacks 5 bases; bases without a gene match: 0. Library generation was performed with the immunoSEQ multiplex PCR assay. TCRdb holds this immuneACCESS table with in-frame rearrangements only. Some clones are missing; in checked studies, unresolved V genes explain under half, and the rest has no known cause. The sample records tens of thousands of clones, about nine tenths of which are singletons. Approximately 1.5% of the sample belongs to the ten largest clones. A word on this clone: Its antigen remains undetermined. No per-base quality is available; no much larger clone lies one base away.

Recombination connected TRBV4-2 to TRBJ1-1, with 7 central nucleotides matching TRBD1. The sample taken for sequencing was peripheral blood mononuclear cells (PBMCs). The receptor was isolated from a woman aged 18-29 years. The DNA sequence is given as TGTGCCAGCAGCCAAGAGGGACAGACTGAAGCTTTCTTT. Protein translation: CASSQEGQTEAFF.